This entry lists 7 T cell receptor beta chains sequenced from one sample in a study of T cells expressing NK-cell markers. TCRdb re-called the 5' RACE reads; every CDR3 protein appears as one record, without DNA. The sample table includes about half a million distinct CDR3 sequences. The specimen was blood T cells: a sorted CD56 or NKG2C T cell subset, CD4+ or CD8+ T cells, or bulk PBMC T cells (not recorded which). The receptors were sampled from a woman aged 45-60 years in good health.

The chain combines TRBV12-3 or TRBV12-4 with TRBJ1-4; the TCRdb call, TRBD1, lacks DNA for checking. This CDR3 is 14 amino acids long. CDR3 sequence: CASTRDSRGEKLFF.

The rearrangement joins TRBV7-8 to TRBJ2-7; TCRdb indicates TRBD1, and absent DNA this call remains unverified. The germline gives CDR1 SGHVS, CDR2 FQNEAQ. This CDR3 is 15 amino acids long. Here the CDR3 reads CASSLIRGITYEQYF.

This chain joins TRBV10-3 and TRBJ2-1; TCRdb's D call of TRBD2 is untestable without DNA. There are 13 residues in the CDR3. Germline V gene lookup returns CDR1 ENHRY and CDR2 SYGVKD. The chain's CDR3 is CAIRADSYNEQFF.

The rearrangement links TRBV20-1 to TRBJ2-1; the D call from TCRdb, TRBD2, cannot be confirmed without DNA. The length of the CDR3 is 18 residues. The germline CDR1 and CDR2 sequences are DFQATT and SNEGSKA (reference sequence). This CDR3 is CSARDRLAEGSSYNEQFF.

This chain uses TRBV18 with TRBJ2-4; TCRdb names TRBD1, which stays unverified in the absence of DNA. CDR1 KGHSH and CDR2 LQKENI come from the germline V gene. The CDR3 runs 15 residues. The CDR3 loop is CASSPTGGLRNIQYF.

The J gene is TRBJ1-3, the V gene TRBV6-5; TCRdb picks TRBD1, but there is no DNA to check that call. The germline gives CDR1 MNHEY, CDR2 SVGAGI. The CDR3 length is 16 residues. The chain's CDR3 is CASRNGGDSSGNTIYF.

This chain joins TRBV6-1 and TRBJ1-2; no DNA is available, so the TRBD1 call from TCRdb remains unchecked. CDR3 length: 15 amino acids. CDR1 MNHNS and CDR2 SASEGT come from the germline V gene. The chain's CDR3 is CASSHRGDRSYGYTF.